The sequence of this T cell receptor beta chain was determined in a study of cytomegalovirus exposure and HLA in healthy donors. Study-wide results and caveats: One variant, a missense change in DCLRE1C, was linked in a later analysis to TCR beta V- and J-gene trimming. In a later analysis, parvovirus B19, influenza, CMV and Epstein-Barr virus appeared linked to several top co-occurrence clusters. As was reported, the classifier diagnosed cytomegalovirus status with high specificity and sensitivity. In a later analysis, across HLA loci, associated TCR counts were highest for DRB1, lowest for HLA-C.

Comment on this clone: Its antigen is unidentified.

Use of 60 Vbeta and 13 Jbeta primers characterized the PCR. Only in-frame clones appear in the TCRdb table, and some are missing; sequencing was by immunoSEQ multiplex PCR. The table includes 200,000 to 250,000 clones, 85% to 90% detected once. The sequenced material came from PBMCs. The receptor's source is a human donor in good health.

The CDR3 coding sequence is TGTGCCAGCAGCTCCAGGGACAGGGGGGTGTTGGCCCAGTACTTC. Its protein is CASSSRDRGVLAQYF. The chain couples TRBV11-2 to TRBJ2-5; 11 bases agree with TRBD1. The V and J ends lost 4 bases and 9 bases, in that order; junction bases with no gene match: 10. CDR1 and CDR2 (germline): SGHAT, FQNNGV. CDR3 length: 15 amino acids.